A single sample gave rise to the 27 T cell receptor beta chains below, sequenced in a study of T cell responses to AZD1222 COVID-19 vaccine. Assay: immunoSEQ multiplex PCR; the TCRdb copy retains only in-frame clones and omits some. Of fewer than 200,000 clones in the sample, approximately 91% were seen once. Material: peripheral blood, obtained on day 0 of AZD1222 vaccination. The source of these receptors is an adult in good health.

The rearrangement links TRBV15 to TRBJ1-4, with 7 bases aligning to TRBD1. Germline V gene data show CDR1 as LNHNV and CDR2 as YYDKDF (reference sequence). The CDR3 length is 14 residues. V lost 6 bases and J lost 5; bases outside the gene matches: 6. The CDR3 loop reads CATSVRGRNEKLFF. The CDR3 DNA follows: TGTGCCACCAGTGTCAGGGGGAGGAATGAAAAACTGTTTTTT. Supplemented by reference TRBV15 and TRBJ1-4, the full variable domain reads DAMVIQNPRYQVTQFGKPVTLSCSQTLNHNVMYWYQQKSSQAPKLLFHYYDKDFNNEADTPDNFQSRRPNTSFCFLDIRSPGLGDTAMYLCATSVRGRNEKLFFGSGTQLSVL.

The V call is TRBV9, the J call TRBJ2-5; D possibly corresponds to TRBD2 (6 bases). This CDR3 contains 13 residues. Germline values: CDR1 SGDLS, CDR2 YYNGEE. V lost 4 bases to trimming and J lost 5 bases, with 12 bases between them. In DNA form, the CDR3 reads TGTGCCAGCAGCCCCCCTAGCGTGGAGACCCAGTACTTC. Its protein is CASSPPSVETQYF.

The chain has TRBV19 and TRBJ2-1; no firm D call. CDR3 length: 15 residues. Germline V CDR1 and CDR2: LNHDA, SQIVND (reference sequence). V was trimmed by 3 bases and J by 0 bases, leaving 9 bases between them. The CDR3 DNA is TGTGCCAGTAGTATCGAGCAAACCTCCTACAATGAGCAGTTCTTC. Protein product: CASSIEQTSYNEQFF. The whole variable domain, filled in from reference TRBV19 and TRBJ2-1, reads DGGITQSPKYLFRKEGQNVTLSCEQNLNHDAMYWYRQDPGQGLRLIYYSQIVNDFQKGDIAEGYSVSREKKESFPLTVTSAQKNPTAFYLCASSIEQTSYNEQFFGPGTRLTVL.

The rearrangement uses TRBV29-1 and TRBJ1-5, with D perhaps matching TRBD1 (6 bases). In germline, CDR1 is SQVTM, CDR2 ANQGSEA. The CDR3 loop spans 13 amino acids. V lost 7 bases and J lost 3, with 13 bases in between. The CDR3 coding sequence is TGCAGCGCCAAGGACAGCCTCAATCAGCCCCAGCATTTT. It specifies CSAKDSLNQPQHF.

The chain has TRBV30 and TRBJ1-1, with a tentative D call TRBD1 (6 bases). V was clipped by 0 bases and J by 8 bases, with 10 bases between them. The CDR3 is made up of 12 amino acids. Germline CDR1 GTSNPN, CDR2 SVGIG (reference sequence). CDR3 sequence (DNA): TGTGCCTGGAGTGTAGGGGGTTGGGAAGCTTTCTTT. Translation gives CAWSVGGWEAFF.

The chain is built from TRBV27 and TRBJ2-7; TRBD2 is a possible D gene (5 bases). The V gene's germline CDR1 is MNHEY and CDR2 SMNVEV (reference sequence). With 2 bases removed from V and 7 bases from J, the gap between germline ends came to 9 bases. The length of the CDR3 is 12 residues. The chain's CDR3 is CASSLGGLEQYF. Written as DNA, the CDR3 is TGTGCCAGCAGTTTAGGCGGGTTGGAGCAGTACTTC.

The J gene is TRBJ1-6, the V gene TRBV2; D gene unclear. CDR3 length: 16 amino acids. Deletions cut 1 base from V and 5 bases from J, with 12 bases between. CDR1 and CDR2 (germline): SNHLY, FYNNEI. The CDR3, as DNA: TGTGCCAGCAGTGAAGACAGTCCTCCGAATAATTCACCCCTCCACTTT. Translated, it gives CASSEDSPPNNSPLHF.

This chain links TRBV5-1 with TRBJ2-5, with TRBD2 matching over 8 bases. The CDR3 spans 14 residues. The germline CDR1 and CDR2 sequences are SGHRS and YFSETQ. Trimming removed 3 bases from V and 2 bases from J; junction bases left unmatched: 3. The CDR3 sequence is CASSSGGVQETQYF. In nucleotides, the CDR3 is TGCGCCAGCAGCTCGGGAGGGGTTCAAGAGACCCAGTACTTC.

This chain uses TRBV19 with TRBJ1-5; possibly TRBD1 for D (6 bases). V lost 7 bases and J lost 6, with 19 bases in between. Germline V lookup: CDR1 LNHDA, CDR2 SQIVND (reference sequence). The CDR3 totals 15 residues. In DNA form, the CDR3 reads TGTGCCAGTAAGGTGGGGGGGGCGCCCCCTCAGCCCCAGCATTTT. This sequence encodes CASKVGGAPPQPQHF.

V and J are TRBV3-1 (or the pseudogene TRBV3-2) and TRBJ1-2; D not resolved. This CDR3 spans 14 amino acids. V gave up 2 bases and J gave up 4 bases, with 11 bases separating them. Germline values: CDR1 LGHDT, CDR2 YNNKEL (reference sequence). This CDR3 reads CASSQTGGSYGYTF. CDR3 in DNA: TGTGCCAGCAGCCAAACCGGAGGAAGCTATGGCTACACCTTC.

This clone was seen once. V is TRBV27 and J is TRBJ1-3, with no clear D. V gave up 9 bases and J gave up 0 bases, with 18 bases separating them. Germline V gives CDR1 MNHEY, CDR2 SMNVEV (reference sequence). This CDR3 is 16 amino acids long. In DNA form, the CDR3 reads TGTGCCAGAAGCCCCAGTTGGGGAATCTCTGGAAACACCATATATTTT. Translation gives CARSPSWGISGNTIYF.

This chain uses TRBV4-1 with TRBJ1-2, with a tentative D call TRBD1 (5 bases). CDR1 MGHRA and CDR2 YSYEKL come from the germline V gene. V shed 1 base and J shed 3 bases, with 12 bases lying between them. This CDR3 has 15 residues. The CDR3 region has the DNA TGCGCCAGCAGCCAAGTAGGGGCGGTGGACTATGGCTACACCTTC. It specifies CASSQVGAVDYGYTF.

The CDR3 sequence: CASSPAGTYLYNEQFF. In DNA, the CDR3 is TGTGCCAGCAGCCCGGCAGGGACCTACCTGTACAATGAGCAGTTCTTC. The rearrangement uses TRBV5-8 and TRBJ2-1; D is possibly TRBD1 or TRBD2 (5 bases each). The V and J ends lost 4 bases and 4 bases respectively, with 18 bases between them. Germline loops: CDR1 SGHTS, CDR2 YDEGEE. The CDR3 contains 16 residues.

In DNA, the CDR3 is TGTGCCAGCAGCTTAGCCCTTGACAGGGGGGTAGCTTTCTTT. This codes for CASSLALDRGVAFF. The chain uses TRBV7-2 and TRBJ1-1; TRBD1 matches 9 bases. After removal of 0 bases from V and 10 bases from J, the junction contained 6 bases not matched to a gene. CDR1 SGHTA and CDR2 FQGNSA come from the germline V gene. The CDR3 runs 14 residues.

In its sample, this clone was seen a few times. The chain joins TRBV28 to TRBJ2-1; unclear D gene. CDR3 length equals 16 residues. Deletions cut 2 bases from V and 0 bases from J, with 11 bases between. The germline CDR1 and CDR2 sequences are MDHEN and SYDVKM. CDR3: CASSLTGPLSYNEQFF. DNA for the CDR3: TGTGCCAGCAGTTTAACCGGCCCCCTCTCCTACAATGAGCAGTTCTTC.

The chain has TRBV9 and TRBJ1-2, with D perhaps TRBD1 (5 bases). V lost 3 bases and J lost 0, with 12 bases in between. Germline lookup yields CDR1 SGDLS and CDR2 YYNGEE. This CDR3 is 15 amino acids long. In DNA, the CDR3 is TGTGCCAGCAGCGACCCCGGGACTTCTAACTATGGCTACACCTTC. Its translation is CASSDPGTSNYGYTF.

V gene TRBV5-1 combines with J gene TRBJ2-7; no definite D call. Germline CDR1 SGHRS, CDR2 YFSETQ. Trimming removed 0 bases from V and 5 bases from J, with 12 bases in between. The CDR3 runs to 14 residues. The CDR3 reads CASSLEIGLHEQYF. In DNA, the CDR3 is TGCGCCAGCAGCTTGGAGATCGGGCTACACGAGCAGTACTTC.

The J gene is TRBJ1-3, the V gene TRBV18; no definite D call. Trimming took off 0 bases at V and 3 bases at J, with 12 bases between the two ends. The CDR3 length is 16 residues. The germline gives CDR1 KGHSH, CDR2 LQKENI. The CDR3 sequence is CASSPPRSLLGNTIYF. The CDR3 DNA follows: TGTGCCAGCTCACCACCGAGGTCCTTACTTGGAAACACCATATATTTT.

J is TRBJ2-7 and V is TRBV25-1; no definite D call. CDR1 and CDR2 (germline): MGHDK, SYGVNS. The CDR3 contains 11 residues. Trimming left V 8 bases short and J 3 bases short, with 8 bases between. The chain's CDR3 is CASGDFYEQYF. In DNA form, the CDR3 reads TGTGCCAGCGGCGACTTCTACGAGCAGTACTTC.

The rearrangement joins TRBV20-1 to TRBJ1-2; 7 bases match TRBD1. V dropped 3 bases and J dropped 8; count of bases not matched to a gene: 9. The CDR3 runs to 13 residues. Germline V gives CDR1 DFQATT, CDR2 SNEGSKA (reference sequence). The CDR3 is CSASKEGARGYTF. The CDR3, as DNA: TGCAGTGCTAGTAAAGAGGGGGCAAGGGGCTACACCTTC.

The rearrangement joins TRBV5-1 to TRBJ2-3, with TRBD2 matching 7 bases. V shed 1 base and J 5 bases; nucleotides not matched to a gene: 7. Germline V CDR1 and CDR2: SGHRS, YFSETQ. CDR3 length equals 15 residues. The CDR3 DNA follows: TGCGCCAGCAGCTTGATGGCGGGAGAGGGAGATACGCAGTATTTT. Amino acids: CASSLMAGEGDTQYF. Complete variable domain (other parts from reference TRBV5-1 and TRBJ2-3): KAGVTQTPRYLIKTRGQQVTLSCSPISGHRSVSWYQQTPGQGLQFLFEYFSETQRNKGNFPGRFSGRQFSNSRSEMNVSTLELGDSALYLCASSLMAGEGDTQYFGPGTRLTVL.

This clone occurred once. V is TRBV6-5 and J is TRBJ1-5; D is ambiguous. Deletions cut 7 bases from V and 3 bases from J, with 7 bases between. CDR3 length equals 12 residues. Germline V gene data show CDR1 as MNHEY and CDR2 as SVGAGI. CDR3 nucleotides: TGTGCCAGCATGCGGCTCAATCAGCCCCAGCATTTT. It yields the protein CASMRLNQPQHF.

This clone appeared once. The genes are TRBV7-2 and TRBJ1-1; D is uncertain. Trimming left V 3 bases short and J 3 bases short, with 11 bases between. The CDR3 has 14 amino acids. Germline V gene sequence: CDR1 SGHTA, CDR2 FQGNSA. The CDR3 protein is CASSFDPRDTEAFF. The CDR3 coding sequence is TGTGCCAGCAGCTTTGATCCTCGGGACACTGAAGCTTTCTTT.

CDR3 in DNA: TGTGCCAGCAGCTTTCCCGGACAGGGAAACTCTGGAAACACCATATATTTT. Translated, it gives CASSFPGQGNSGNTIYF. The gene calls are TRBV3-1 (or the pseudogene TRBV3-2) and TRBJ1-3, with 8 bases identical to TRBD1. This CDR3 comprises 17 residues. With V trimmed by 5 bases and J by 0 bases, 9 bases remained unmatched. Germline CDR1 and CDR2: LGHDT and YNNKEL (reference sequence).

The chain uses TRBV5-6 and TRBJ1-1; D call uncertain. V shed 4 bases and J shed 4 bases, with 17 bases lying between them. This CDR3 has 15 residues. Per the germline V gene, CDR1 is SGHDT and CDR2 is YYEEEE. The CDR3 DNA reads TGTGCCAGCAGCCACTATCACTATCGAGGCACTGAAGCTTTCTTT. Its translation: CASSHYHYRGTEAFF.

This clone has just one count. V and J are TRBV5-1 and TRBJ2-1; TRBD2 aligns across 14 bases. V shed 2 bases, J shed 12 bases, and the junction held 10 bases outside the gene matches. The CDR3 totals 16 residues. CDR1 and CDR2 (germline): SGHRS, YFSETQ. Written as DNA, the CDR3 is TGCGCCAGCAGCTTAACCCCGGGACTAGCGGGAGCAGGGCAGTTCTTC. This sequence encodes CASSLTPGLAGAGQFF.

The chain recombines TRBV30 with TRBJ1-1, with D maybe TRBD1 (5 bases). The V gene lost 2 bases and the J gene lost 7 bases, with 8 bases spanning the gap. This CDR3 contains 11 residues. The germline gives CDR1 GTSNPN, CDR2 SVGIG (reference sequence). The CDR3 protein is CAWSKTVEAFF. CDR3 nucleotide sequence: TGTGCCTGGAGTAAGACAGTTGAAGCTTTCTTT.